This T cell receptor beta chain is from a study of Graves' ophthalmopathy and Graves' hyperthyroidism. Study-level information: Stable hyperthyroidism meant no progression to ophthalmopathy within 18 months of follow-up. The study, taken as a whole, reports: Built on 13 signatures, a model told ophthalmopathy apart from stable hyperthyroidism with 85% to 90% sensitivity and roughly 81% specificity.

RNA transcripts served as template for amplifying TCR beta CDR3 sequences. Second-round multiplex PCR came after first-round RT-PCR with HTBI primers. TCRdb processed the multiplex PCR reads anew with MiXCR; each CDR3 protein has one entry. This table has about 1.2 million distinct CDR3 sequences, about 38% appearing once. Ages of hyperthyroidism patients ran from 18 to 65, and their diagnoses were new, under 2 months' duration. About this clonotype itself: Its antigen is not identified.

The sequence was obtained from an adult man with Graves' hyperthyroidism. The sequenced material came from peripheral blood or thyroid tissue (not recorded which).

As DNA, the CDR3 is TGCGCCAGCAGCCAAGACGAGGTCAGGGGCTTTTACTACGAGCAGTACTTC. Encoded protein: CASSQDEVRGFYYEQYF. The J gene is TRBJ2-7, the V gene TRBV4-1, with D possibly matching TRBD1 (6 bases). CDR3 length equals 17 residues. CDR1 is MGHRA and CDR2 is YSYEKL in the germline V gene. Trimming left V 0 bases short and J 3 bases short, with 18 bases between.